This is a list of T cell receptor beta chains from one sample in a study of T cells after yellow fever vaccination. MiXCR, applied by TCRdb to the 5' RACE reads, yields one record per CDR3 protein. The data show about 21,000 distinct CDR3 sequences, 5.2% seen once. The sequenced sample was PBMCs, either bulk or a sorted T-cell subset (CD4+, CD8+, memory, or dextramer-sorted; not recorded which), obtained around 45 days after the first yellow fever vaccination. Receptors originate from a man younger than 35 who received the YFV17D yellow fever vaccine. The CDR3 runs from the conserved cysteine through the conserved F or W. A D gene is named only where the DNA matches it firmly. Only some rows state a clone size, as once, few, many or a class for expanded clones.

abundance | j_gene | d_gene | v_gene | CDR3nt | CDR3aa
many | TRBJ2-1 | TRBD2 | TRBV12-3/TRBV12-4 | TGTGCCAGCAGTTTATTTACCGGGGGGGCCTCCCCCAATGAGCAGTTCTTC | CASSLFTGGASPNEQFF
many | TRBJ2-1 | TRBD1 | TRBV25-1 | TGTGCCAGCAGTGGTTCCGGGACAGCCTTAGAGGAGCAGTTCTTC | CASSGSGTALEEQFF
many | TRBJ2-7 | TRBD1 | TRBV7-2 | TGTGCCAGCAGCCGGGACAGGGCAGGCTACGAGCAGTACTTC | CASSRDRAGYEQYF
many | TRBJ2-1 | TRBD2 | TRBV19 | TGTGCCAGTCTAGCGGGGTACGAGCAGTTCTTC | CASLAGYEQFF
medium-sized | TRBJ2-1 | NA | TRBV6-2/TRBV6-3 | TGTGCCAGCAGTTACAGGGAAAACAATGAGCAGTTCTTC | CASSYRENNEQFF
many | TRBJ2-5 | NA | TRBV7-2 | TGTGCCAGCAGCTCCCGGGGAGAGCGCAACCAGTACTTC | CASSSRGERNQYF
few | TRBJ2-1 | TRBD1 | TRBV13 | TGTGCCAGCAGCCTTGGACAGGGCTACTACAATGAGCAGTTCTTC | CASSLGQGYYNEQFF
many | TRBJ2-2 | NA | TRBV13 | TGTGCCAGCAGCTTCGTGCGGACGCACACCGGGGAGCTGTTTTTT | CASSFVRTHTGELFF
many | TRBJ1-5 | NA | TRBV5-1 | TGCGCCAGCAGCTTAGGGGGACCGGATCAGCCCCAGCATTTT | CASSLGGPDQPQHF
many | TRBJ1-6 | NA | TRBV20-1 | TGCAGTGCCACGGGGGCAGGGAATTCACCCCTCCACTTT | CSATGAGNSPLHF
many | TRBJ2-3 | NA | TRBV7-8 | TGTGCCAGCCGGCTTGGGGCGGCTAGCACAGATACGCAGTATTTT | CASRLGAASTDTQYF
NA | TRBJ2-5 | TRBD2 | TRBV20-1 | TGCAGTGCCACCGGACTAGCGGGGTCCCAAGAGACCCAGTACTTC | CSATGLAGSQETQYF
many | TRBJ1-1 | NA | TRBV5-1 | TGCGCCAGCAGCCGCAGGCCCCAGGAGAGCACTGAAGCTTTCTTT | CASSRRPQESTEAFF
many | TRBJ2-3 | TRBD1 | TRBV12-3/TRBV12-4 | TGTGCCAGCACCACTGGACAGGTTTCTAGCACAGATACGCAGTATTTT | CASTTGQVSSTDTQYF
many | TRBJ2-3 | NA | TRBV5-1 | TGCGCCAGCAGCCGGGACCAAGGCAGATCAGATACGCAGTATTTT | CASSRDQGRSDTQYF
many | TRBJ1-5 | NA | TRBV5-6 | TGTGCCAGCAGCTTGACGGGGAAGGGGAATCAGCCCCAGCATTTT | CASSLTGKGNQPQHF
many | TRBJ2-7 | NA | TRBV20-1 | TGCAGTGCTAGTCTACAGGGTGGCCGTGAGCAGTACTTC | CSASLQGGREQYF
many | TRBJ2-5 | NA | TRBV5-1 | TGCGCCAGCAGTGGGACACTTGAGACCCAGTACTTC | CASSGTLETQYF
many | TRBJ2-3 | TRBD2 | TRBV29-1 | TGCAGCGTCGCACTAGCGGGGGGACCCACAGATACGCAGTATTTT | CSVALAGGPTDTQYF
many | TRBJ2-1 | NA | TRBV16 | TGTGCCAGCAGCCAAGTAGCTCCGCTCTACAATGAGCAGTTCTTC | CASSQVAPLYNEQFF
many | TRBJ1-4 | TRBD1 | TRBV5-6 | TGTGCCAGCAGCGGGGAAACAGGGGATGGTGAAAAACTGTTTTTT | CASSGETGDGEKLFF
many | TRBJ2-2 | NA | TRBV11-1 | TGTGCCAGCAGCTTATACGAAACCGGGGAGCTGTTTTTT | CASSLYETGELFF
few | TRBJ1-2 | TRBD1 | TRBV25-1 | TGTGCCAGCAGTGAAACCGGGACAGGGTTCTATGGCTACACCTTC | CASSETGTGFYGYTF
many | TRBJ2-5 | NA | TRBV3-1 | TGTGCCAGCAGCCAAGATTCTGGAAGTGAGACCCAGTACTTC | CASSQDSGSETQYF
many | TRBJ1-5 | NA | TRBV11-2 | TGTGCCAGCAGCCGTGAGGAGAATCAGCCCCAGCATTTT | CASSREENQPQHF
many | TRBJ2-2 | TRBD1 | TRBV11-2 | TGTGCCACCTGGACAGGGAACATCGGGGAGCTGTTTTTT | CATWTGNIGELFF
many | TRBJ2-1 | NA | TRBV28 | TGTGCCAGCGGGACTCCGGGGGCGGCGTACAATGAGCAGTTCTTC | CASGTPGAAYNEQFF
many | TRBJ1-5 | NA | TRBV4-2 | TGTGCCAGCAGCCAAGATGTACAGGGAAGCAATCAGCCCCAGCATTTT | CASSQDVQGSNQPQHF
many | TRBJ1-3 | TRBD1 | TRBV11-2 | TGTGCCAGCAGCCCGGGGGGGACAGGGACCCTCTCTGGAAACACCATATATTTT | CASSPGGTGTLSGNTIYF
many | TRBJ2-7 | NA | TRBV7-6 | TGTGCCAGCAGTTTACAGGACGGATTCTCCTACGAGCAGTACTTC | CASSLQDGFSYEQYF
many | TRBJ2-7 | TRBD2 | TRBV7-2 | TGTGCCAGCAGCGCGAGCGGGGTCTCCTACGAGCAGTACTTC | CASSASGVSYEQYF
many | TRBJ1-2 | TRBD1 | TRBV7-2 | TGTGCCAGCAGCTTAGGCTCGGGACAGGCTATCTATGGCTACACCTTC | CASSLGSGQAIYGYTF
many | TRBJ2-7 | TRBD1 | TRBV20-1 | TGCAGTGCTAGGGCCGGACAGGGGGACGAGCAGTACTTC | CSARAGQGDEQYF
many | TRBJ2-5 | NA | TRBV2 | TGTGCCAGCAGTGAAGCCGGCAGGATGCACCAAGAGACCCAGTACTTC | CASSEAGRMHQETQYF
many | TRBJ1-1 | TRBD1 | TRBV7-2 | TGTGCCAGCAGCACCTACGGCGACAGGGCTGGTGAAGCTTTCTTT | CASSTYGDRAGEAFF
many | TRBJ2-2 | NA | TRBV30 | TGTGCCTGGAGACCGGGGGGCCGTTACACCGGGGAGCTGTTTTTT | CAWRPGGRYTGELFF
medium-sized | TRBJ1-5 | NA | TRBV27 | TGTGCCAGCAGTTTAGGTGTTCCAGAGCCCCAGCATTTT | CASSLGVPEPQHF
many | TRBJ1-1 | TRBD1 | TRBV30 | TGTGCCTGGAGTGTACTACAGGGGTTGGCTTTCTTT | CAWSVLQGLAFF
many | TRBJ2-1 | NA | TRBV20-1 | TGCAGTGCCACGAGGGGAAACAATGAGCAGTTCTTC | CSATRGNNEQFF
many | TRBJ1-4 | NA | TRBV5-5 | TGTGCCAGCAGCTCTGGACAACCAACTAATGAAAAACTGTTTTTT | CASSSGQPTNEKLFF
many | TRBJ1-3 | NA | TRBV5-1 | TGCGCCAGCAGCTTGGCCGCAGGCCACGGAAACACCATATATTTT | CASSLAAGHGNTIYF
many | TRBJ2-3 | NA | TRBV29-1 | TGCAGCGTTGCCAGGGCAAGGACAGATACGCAGTATTTT | CSVARARTDTQYF
many | TRBJ2-2 | NA | TRBV7-6 | TGTGCCAGCAGCAGCCAGGGGGGGGACCCCTACACCGGGGAGCTGTTTTTT | CASSSQGGDPYTGELFF
NA | TRBJ2-1 | TRBD1 | TRBV15 | TGTGCCACCAGCACCAACTCCATCGGACAGGCCTACAATGAGCAGTTCTTC | CATSTNSIGQAYNEQFF
many | TRBJ2-5 | NA | TRBV6-2/TRBV6-3 | TGTGCCAGCAGTGACCTCAGACAGATGCAAGAGACCCAGTACTTC | CASSDLRQMQETQYF
many | TRBJ1-4 | TRBD1 | TRBV5-1 | TGCGCCAGCAGCATCGGGACAGGGTTGGGAAAACTGTTTTTT | CASSIGTGLGKLFF
many | TRBJ1-1 | NA | TRBV3-1 | TGTGCCAGCAGCCAATTTAGCAGAACTGAAGCTTTCTTT | CASSQFSRTEAFF
many | TRBJ2-3 | NA | TRBV7-8 | TGTGCCAGCAACGGGGGGCGCACAGATACGCAGTATTTT | CASNGGRTDTQYF
many | TRBJ2-5 | NA | TRBV6-2/TRBV6-3 | TGTGCCAGCAGTTACCGCGGCCCCGCGGAGTTGGAGACCCAGTACTTC | CASSYRGPAELETQYF